The 6 T cell receptor beta chains listed next were all sequenced from one sample in a study of blood T cell repertoires in COVID-19. Repertoires were generated with immunoSEQ multiplex PCR, while TCRdb's copy carries only in-frame clones and drops some. The profile shows more than 150,000 clones, roughly 73% of them singletons. Sequencing was done on a sample of peripheral blood. The receptors here all came from a woman at least 80 years old with active or convalescent COVID-19.

The chain has TRBV7-8 and TRBJ1-1, with 7 bases that match TRBD1. Germline trimming cut 5 bases from V and 0 bases from J; bases unmatched to any gene: 18. The germline V gene encodes CDR1 SGHVS and CDR2 FQNEAQ. This CDR3 is 19 amino acids long. The CDR3 protein is CASSTSRQTTGPLNTEAFF. In DNA, the CDR3 is TGTGCCAGCAGCACTAGCCGCCAAACGACAGGGCCTCTGAACACTGAAGCTTTCTTT. Supplemented by reference TRBV7-8 and TRBJ1-1, the full variable domain reads GAGVSQSPRYKVAKRGQDVALRCDPISGHVSLFWYQQALGQGPEFLTYFQNEAQLDKSGLPSDRFFAERPEGSVSTLKIQRTQQEDSAVYLCASSTSRQTTGPLNTEAFFGQGTRLTVV.

The gene calls are TRBV24-1 and TRBJ2-3; 9 bases line up with TRBD1. The CDR3 sequence is 15 residues long. Looked up from germline, CDR1 is KGHDR and CDR2 is SFDVKD. With V trimmed by 4 bases and J by 1 base, 2 bases remained unmatched. This chain's CDR3 is CATSDRDRGTDTQYF. CDR3 sequence (DNA): TGTGCCACCAGTGACCGGGACAGGGGCACAGATACGCAGTATTTT.

This clone turned up a few times. The chain uses TRBV13 and TRBJ1-4; D is undetermined. CDR1 and CDR2 from the germline V gene are PRHDT and FYEKMQ (reference sequence). The CDR3 length is 14 residues. V was pared by 2 bases and J by 6 bases, with 10 bases between. The DNA of the CDR3 is TGTGCCAGCAGCTTAAAAGATCGGGATGAAAAACTGTTTTTT. Translated: CASSLKDRDEKLFF.

The chain employs TRBV9 and TRBJ1-3; tentatively, D is TRBD1 (5 bases). Germline V CDR1 and CDR2: SGDLS, YYNGEE. V was clipped by 4 bases and J by 8 bases, with 22 bases between them. This CDR3 contains 16 residues. CDR3 protein: CASSSQAGGLVDTIYF. CDR3 DNA: TGTGCCAGCAGCTCCCAGGCCGGGGGTTTAGTCGACACCATATATTTT.

The rearrangement links TRBV7-8 to TRBJ1-2, with TRBD1 matching 8 bases. This CDR3 has 14 amino acids. Germline CDR1 reads SGHVS; CDR2 reads FQNEAQ. Trimming at V came to 0 bases and at J to 8 bases, leaving 5 bases not matched to a gene. In DNA, the CDR3 is TGTGCCAGCAGCTTAGCGCAGGGGGCGGAGGGCTACACCTTC. Translating it yields CASSLAQGAEGYTF.

V and J are TRBV6-6 and TRBJ1-5, with D perhaps matching TRBD1 (6 bases). From germline, CDR1 is MNHNY and CDR2 SVGAGI (reference sequence). This CDR3 comprises 15 residues. V lost 6 bases and J lost 6, with 18 bases in between. The CDR3 spells CASSPGQFLSQPQHF. The DNA of the CDR3 is TGTGCCAGCAGCCCAGGACAGTTTTTAAGTCAGCCCCAGCATTTT.